These 29 T cell receptor beta chains share one sample of origin, sequenced in a study of T cells in narcolepsy. Sequenced by immunoSEQ multiplex PCR; TCRdb stores in-frame clones only, minus some. The sample consists of roughly 20,000 clones, 85% to 90% of them appearing once. What was sequenced was memory (CD45RA-) CD4+ T cells from blood. The source of these receptors is a human donor in good health.

The V gene is TRBV18, the J gene TRBJ2-1, with TRBD2 matching 8 bases. The CDR3 has 15 residues. Germline CDR1 reads KGHSH; CDR2 reads LQKENI. The ends lost 6 bases at V and 7 bases at J; junction bases unmatched: 11. For the CDR3, the DNA is TGTGCCAGCTCCCCTACTAGCGGAGTAAGGAATGAGCAGTTCTTC. It codes for CASSPTSGVRNEQFF. The full variable domain, completed using reference TRBV18 and TRBJ2-1, is NAGVMQNPRHLVRRRGQEARLRCSPMKGHSHVYWYRQLPEEGLKFMVYLQKENIIDESGMPKERFSAEFPKEGPSILRIQQVVRGDSAAYFCASSPTSGVRNEQFFGPGTRLTVL.

This clone was counted only a few times. The chain couples TRBV18 to TRBJ1-1; perhaps TRBD1 as D (5 bases). CDR1 KGHSH and CDR2 LQKENI come from the germline V gene. The CDR3 loop spans 14 amino acids. V lost 2 bases and J 1 base, leaving 8 bases between the germline ends. The CDR3 coding sequence is TGTGCCAGCTCACCATCGGGGGGGAACACTGAAGCTTTCTTT. This gives the protein CASSPSGGNTEAFF.

V gene TRBV7-9 combines with J gene TRBJ2-1, with D perhaps TRBD1 or TRBD2 (5 bases each). This CDR3 is 14 amino acids long. With 1 base removed from V and 9 bases from J, the gap between germline ends came to 13 bases. Germline V gene data show CDR1 as SEHNR and CDR2 as FQNEAQ (reference sequence). The CDR3 loop is CASSLDGTRLEQFF. The CDR3 DNA reads as TGTGCCAGCAGCTTAGACGGGACCCGTCTTGAGCAGTTCTTC. The complete variable domain, with remaining parts taken from reference TRBV7-9 and TRBJ2-1, reads DTGVSQNPRHKITKRGQNVTFRCDPISEHNRLYWYRQTLGQGPEFLTYFQNEAQLEKSRLLSDRFSAERPKGSFSTLEIQRTEQGDSAMYLCASSLDGTRLEQFFGPGTRLTVL.

Only a few counts were recorded for this clone. V is TRBV4-1 and J is TRBJ1-3; no clear D. Trimming removed 1 base from V and 0 bases from J, with 7 bases in between. CDR1 MGHRA and CDR2 YSYEKL come from the germline V gene. The CDR3 extends over 15 amino acids. The CDR3 DNA sequence: TGCGCCAGCAGCCAAGTACTGAGCTCTGGAAACACCATATATTTT. Encoded protein: CASSQVLSSGNTIYF.

This chain links TRBV6-5 with TRBJ1-5; weak D call: TRBD1 (5 bases). Per the germline V gene, CDR1 is MNHEY and CDR2 is SVGAGI. The V gene lost 6 bases and the J gene lost 7 bases, with 19 bases spanning the gap. The CDR3 consists of 15 residues. The CDR3 coding sequence is TGTGCCAGCAGCTCTAGAGGGGCGCGGGAACAGCCCCAGCATTTT. Its protein is CASSSRGAREQPQHF.

CDR3 amino acids: CASSSAYEQYF. The CDR3 DNA follows: TGTGCCAGCAGCTCCGCCTACGAGCAGTACTTC. The rearrangement uses TRBV7-9 and TRBJ2-7; no clear D gene. The V and J ends lost 4 bases and 2 bases respectively, with 3 bases between them. Germline CDR1 SEHNR, CDR2 FQNEAQ (reference sequence). The length of the CDR3 is 11 residues.

The chain is built from TRBV29-1 and TRBJ2-7; D is possibly TRBD1 (5 bases). With 6 bases removed from V and 5 bases from J, the gap between germline ends came to 14 bases. The CDR3 runs to 12 residues. Germline CDR1 and CDR2: SQVTM and ANQGSEA. The CDR3 coding sequence is TGCAGCGTGTACTGGACAAACCACGAGCAGTACTTC. This translates into CSVYWTNHEQYF.

In this sample, this clone turned up once. V and J are TRBV5-4 and TRBJ2-7; tentatively, D is TRBD2 (6 bases). The CDR3 has 16 amino acids. Germline CDR1 is SGHNT and CDR2 is YYREEE (reference sequence). Trimming pared 4 bases from V and 0 bases from J, leaving 17 bases between. In DNA form, the CDR3 reads TGTGCCAGCAGCACCCGGGGAGGTGACAGCTCCTACGAGCAGTACTTC. Protein product: CASSTRGGDSSYEQYF.

This clone came up a few times. The chain uses TRBV5-1 and TRBJ2-3, with 9 positions matching TRBD1. With V trimmed by 4 bases and J by 2 bases, 23 bases remained unmatched. CDR3 length: 21 amino acids. Looked up from germline, CDR1 is SGHRS and CDR2 is YFSETQ. The CDR3 spells CASSPQPGTGSPIAPTDTQYF. The CDR3 DNA reads TGCGCCAGCAGCCCACAACCCGGGACAGGGAGCCCAATAGCGCCCACAGATACGCAGTATTTT.

The chain uses TRBV10-1 and TRBJ2-3; 14 positions match TRBD2. CDR1 and CDR2 from the germline V gene are WNHNN and SYGVQD (reference sequence). V dropped 5 bases and J dropped 2; count of bases not matched to a gene: 12. The CDR3 extends over 19 amino acids. In nucleotides, the CDR3 is TGCGCCAGCAGTTACGGACTAGCGGGAGGCCCCAGGTCCACAGATACGCAGTATTTT. Its protein is CASSYGLAGGPRSTDTQYF.

The chain uses TRBV5-4 and TRBJ2-7; D call uncertain. Trimming shortened V by 0 bases and J by 1 base, and 8 bases separated the two germline ends. CDR3 size: 14 residues. Germline assignment: CDR1 SGHNT and CDR2 YYREEE (reference sequence). CDR3 region: CASSLDRWSYEQYF. The CDR3 DNA reads TGTGCCAGCAGCTTGGACAGATGGTCCTACGAGCAGTACTTC.

This chain links TRBV30 with TRBJ2-5; D remains unclear. The V gene's germline CDR1 is GTSNPN and CDR2 SVGIG (reference sequence). The CDR3 is made up of 11 amino acids. V lost 1 base, J lost 4 bases, and 4 bases lay in between. The CDR3 loop reads CAWSAGETQYF. The CDR3 region has the DNA TGTGCCTGGAGTGCGGGAGAGACCCAGTACTTC.

V usage is TRBV6-5 and J usage is TRBJ1-1; no clear D gene. V lost 6 bases and J 8 bases, leaving 16 bases between the germline ends. The germline gives CDR1 MNHEY, CDR2 SVGAGI. The CDR3 runs to 13 residues. The CDR3 nucleotides are TGTGCCAGCAGGAGTAATTGGGCGGACGAAGCTTTCTTT. Amino acids: CASRSNWADEAFF.

A word on this clone: Additional DNA sequences in this sample encode the identical CDR3. This sequence joins TRBV5-1 and TRBJ1-3, with TRBD1 as a possible D gene (6 bases). V was clipped by 2 bases and J by 2 bases, with 8 bases between them. The CDR3 spans 14 residues. The germline V gene encodes CDR1 SGHRS and CDR2 YFSETQ. The CDR3 here is CASSLTGTGNTIYF. CDR3 nucleotide sequence: TGCGCCAGCAGCTTAACAGGGACTGGAAACACCATATATTTT.

This chain joins TRBV30 and TRBJ1-4; maybe TRBD1 (5 bases). This CDR3 is built from 15 residues. Per germline, CDR1 GTSNPN and CDR2 SVGIG (reference sequence). Trimming shortened V by 5 bases and J by 5 bases, and 18 bases separated the two germline ends. The CDR3 here is CAWQDRQFTNEKLFF. DNA of the CDR3: TGTGCCTGGCAAGACAGACAGTTCACAAATGAAAAACTGTTTTTT. Using reference TRBV30 and TRBJ1-4 for the parts outside the CDR3, the full variable domain is SQTIHQWPATLVQPVGSPLSLECTVEGTSNPNLYWYRQAAGRGLQLLFYSVGIGQISSEVPQNLSASRPQDRQFILSSKKLLLSDSGFYLCAWQDRQFTNEKLFFGSGTQLSVL.

The chain combines TRBV5-8 with TRBJ1-5, with 8 bases fitting TRBD1. V dropped 4 bases and J dropped 3; count of bases not matched to a gene: 6. The CDR3 totals 15 residues. CDR1 SGHTS and CDR2 YDEGEE come from the germline V gene. CDR3 sequence (DNA): TGTGCCAGCAGCCCCGGACAGGGATTCAATCAGCCCCAGCATTTT. Amino acid sequence: CASSPGQGFNQPQHF. Filled out from reference TRBV5-8 and TRBJ1-5, the complete variable domain reads EAGVTQSPTHLIKTRGQQATLRCSPISGHTSVYWYQQALGLGLQFLLWYDEGEERNRGNFPPRFSGRQFPNYSSELNVNALELEDSALYLCASSPGQGFNQPQHFGDGTRLSIL.

This rearrangement joins TRBV5-6 to TRBJ1-2; 11 nucleotides align to TRBD1. The CDR3 runs 15 residues. V shed 0 bases, J shed 5 bases, and the junction held 3 bases outside the gene matches. Germline CDR1 SGHDT, CDR2 YYEEEE. The CDR3 DNA reads as TGTGCCAGCAGCTTGGAAGGGACAGGGGGGTATGGCTACACCTTC. It codes for CASSLEGTGGYGYTF.

This chain links TRBV11-3 with TRBJ2-7, with D perhaps matching TRBD1 (5 bases). Germline CDR1 and CDR2: SGHNT and YENEEA. V was pared by 5 bases and J by 2 bases, with 13 bases between. CDR3 size: 14 residues. The CDR3 region is CASSKETATYEQYF. The CDR3 DNA sequence: TGTGCCAGCAGCAAAGAGACAGCAACCTACGAGCAGTACTTC.

The genes are TRBV7-3 and TRBJ2-6; 7 bases align to TRBD1. CDR3 length: 14 amino acids. The junction had 2 bases not matched to a gene; V was cut back by 7 bases and J by 2 bases. Germline-derived CDR1 and CDR2 are SGHTA and FQGTGA. The CDR3 here is CASKTGAGANVLTF. The CDR3 coding sequence is TGTGCCAGCAAAACAGGGGCTGGGGCCAACGTCCTGACTTTC.

The V gene is TRBV19, the J gene TRBJ2-7; TRBD2 agrees at 9 bases. Germline V gene data show CDR1 as LNHDA and CDR2 as SQIVND (reference sequence). The CDR3 runs to 13 residues. Unmatched junction bases numbered 3, after V lost 6 bases and J lost 3 bases. The CDR3: CASRKTSGYEQYF. In DNA form, the CDR3 reads TGTGCCAGTAGGAAGACTAGCGGCTACGAGCAGTACTTC.

This clone has only a few counts. The chain recombines TRBV5-1 with TRBJ1-1; 9 bases are shared with TRBD1. V lost 4 bases to trimming and J lost 3 bases; unmatched junction nucleotides: 7. Germline V lookup: CDR1 SGHRS, CDR2 YFSETQ. This CDR3 region has 15 residues. The CDR3 DNA follows: TGCGCCAGCAGCCCGATGACAGGGGGTGACACTGAAGCTTTCTTT. It translates to CASSPMTGGDTEAFF.

This clone was counted only a few times. The V and J genes are TRBV18 and TRBJ1-2; 9 nucleotides agree with TRBD1. This CDR3 has 16 residues. The V segment lost 3 bases and the J segment 8 bases; nucleotides outside the gene matches: 13. CDR1 and CDR2 (germline): KGHSH, LQKENI. The DNA for the CDR3 is TGTGCCAGCTCACCCCAGGGACAGGGAGTCTCTATGGGCTACACCTTC. Translating gives CASSPQGQGVSMGYTF.

This chain joins TRBV20-1 and TRBJ1-4; D remains ambiguous. V lost 3 bases, J lost 8 bases, and 7 bases lay in between. This CDR3 is built from 11 residues. Germline loops: CDR1 DFQATT, CDR2 SNEGSKA (reference sequence). CDR3 sequence reads: CSARFPEKLFF. The CDR3 DNA reads as TGCAGTGCTAGGTTCCCGGAAAAACTGTTTTTT.

The sample holds a few counts of this clone. V gene TRBV4-1 combines with J gene TRBJ1-1, with TRBD1 as a possible D gene (5 bases). The CDR3 sequence is 14 residues long. The germline gives CDR1 MGHRA, CDR2 YSYEKL. Deletions cut 4 bases from V and 5 bases from J, with 14 bases between. The CDR3 DNA reads as TGCGCCAGCAGCCTCTGGGTGGGGACGACTGAAGCTTTCTTT. The encoded protein is CASSLWVGTTEAFF.

The rearrangement joins TRBV2 to TRBJ2-3, with TRBD2 matching over 7 bases. Germline V gene sequence: CDR1 SNHLY, CDR2 FYNNEI. This CDR3 is built from 13 residues. With V trimmed by 8 bases and J by 4 bases, 6 bases remained unmatched. The CDR3 DNA reads as TGTGCCAGCCTGGCGGGGGAGGCAGATACGCAGTATTTT. Amino acid sequence: CASLAGEADTQYF.

The chain joins TRBV19 to TRBJ2-1; D is possibly TRBD2 (6 bases). Trimming shortened V by 5 bases and J by 8 bases, and 19 bases separated the two germline ends. Looked up from germline, CDR1 is LNHDA and CDR2 is SQIVND (reference sequence). This CDR3 comprises 15 residues. CDR3: CASSETPGVDDEQFF. The CDR3 nucleotides are TGTGCCAGTAGTGAGACACCGGGAGTGGACGATGAGCAGTTCTTC.

The CDR3 loop is CASGRTGGTNYGYTF. CDR3 coding DNA: TGCGCCAGCGGGCGGACAGGGGGCACGAACTATGGCTACACCTTC. The genes are TRBV4-1 and TRBJ1-2, with 11 nucleotides matching TRBD1. Germline lookup yields CDR1 MGHRA and CDR2 YSYEKL. This CDR3 is 15 amino acids long. V gave up 8 bases and J gave up 2 bases; unmatched junction bases: 7.

This sequence joins TRBV11-2 and TRBJ2-1, with TRBD2 as a possible D gene (6 bases). CDR1 SGHAT and CDR2 FQNNGV come from the germline V gene. V lost 5 bases and J lost 8, with 16 bases in between. The length of the CDR3 is 14 residues. The CDR3 loop reads CASSIGSSFDEQFF. DNA of the CDR3: TGTGCCAGCAGCATCGGGAGCAGCTTCGATGAGCAGTTCTTC.

About this clone itself: The same CDR3 can be traced to other DNA sequences in this sample. The chain recombines TRBV11-2 with TRBJ2-7, with a possible D match to TRBD1 (5 bases). In germline, CDR1 is SGHAT, CDR2 FQNNGV. The CDR3 extends over 14 amino acids. V was clipped by 1 base and J by 3 bases, with 10 bases between them. The CDR3 is CASSLGRGGYEQYF. The CDR3 bases are TGTGCCAGCAGCTTAGGAAGGGGCGGCTACGAGCAGTACTTC.